The 30 T cell receptor beta chains given below trace back to one sample, sequenced in a study of blood T cell repertoires in COVID-19. The assay was immunoSEQ multiplex PCR, and TCRdb's table has in-frame clones only and misses some. This sample has about 130,000 clones; approximately 84% occur once, and the top ten carry around an eighth. The specimen sequenced was peripheral blood. These receptors were collected from a woman aged 30 to 39 who had recovered from COVID-19.

The chain combines TRBV2 with TRBJ1-2; TRBD1 might be the D (5 bases). The CDR3 covers 12 residues. In germline, CDR1 is SNHLY, CDR2 FYNNEI. V lost 11 bases and J 4 bases, leaving 14 bases between the germline ends. CDR3 residues: CAPGGVSYGYTF. The CDR3 coding sequence is TGTGCCCCGGGGGGGGTCTCCTATGGCTACACCTTC. The whole variable domain, remainder taken from reference TRBV2 and TRBJ1-2, is EPEVTQTPSHQVTQMGQEVILRCVPISNHLYFYWYRQILGQKVEFLVSFYNNEISEKSEIFDDQFSVERPDGSNFTLKIRSTKLEDSAMYFCAPGGVSYGYTFGSGTRLTVV.

V gene TRBV9 combines with J gene TRBJ1-2; D is ambiguous. This CDR3 spans 15 amino acids. Between the trimmed V and J ends, which lost 2 bases and 4 bases, there was a span of 15 bases. Germline V gene sequence: CDR1 SGDLS, CDR2 YYNGEE. CDR3: CASSVIEDSSYGYTF. CDR3 DNA: TGTGCCAGCAGCGTGATTGAGGACTCATCCTATGGCTACACCTTC.

This rearrangement joins TRBV9 to TRBJ1-2, with D perhaps matching TRBD1 (6 bases). CDR3 length: 15 amino acids. CDR1 SGDLS and CDR2 YYNGEE come from the germline V gene. The germline V and J ends were trimmed by 0 bases and 8 bases, with 17 bases remaining between them. As DNA, the CDR3 is TGTGCCAGCAGCGTAGTCCCGGACAGCCTCTGGGGCTACACCTTC. This sequence encodes CASSVVPDSLWGYTF.

This clone turned up a few times. Written as DNA, the CDR3 is TGTGCCAGCTCCCCTGGCAAAGGGGACACTGAAGCTTTCTTT. It yields the protein CASSPGKGDTEAFF. This chain connects TRBV6-5 to TRBJ1-1, with D possibly being TRBD1 (5 bases). The CDR3 loop spans 14 amino acids. V was cut by 8 bases and J by 3 bases, with 16 bases left in between. CDR1 and CDR2 (germline): MNHEY, SVGAGI.

The chain combines TRBV5-1 with TRBJ1-1; D ambiguous. The CDR3 has 14 amino acids. Trimming shortened V by 1 base and J by 1 base, and 8 bases separated the two germline ends. Germline V gene sequence: CDR1 SGHRS, CDR2 YFSETQ. The CDR3 nucleotides read TGCGCCAGCAGCTTGTCGGGTTCGAACACTGAAGCTTTCTTT. Translating it yields CASSLSGSNTEAFF. The variable domain in full, completed from reference TRBV5-1 and TRBJ1-1, reads KAGVTQTPRYLIKTRGQQVTLSCSPISGHRSVSWYQQTPGQGLQFLFEYFSETQRNKGNFPGRFSGRQFSNSRSEMNVSTLELGDSALYLCASSLSGSNTEAFFGQGTRLTVV.

In this sample, this clone turned up many times. The chain joins TRBV7-8 to TRBJ2-7; no clear D gene. CDR3 size: 13 residues. In germline, CDR1 is SGHVS, CDR2 FQNEAQ. V lost 4 bases to trimming and J lost 2 bases, with 9 bases between them. For the CDR3, the DNA is TGTGCCAGCAGCTCGGGTCAGACCTACGAGCAGTACTTC. This codes for CASSSGQTYEQYF.

V and J are TRBV3-1 (or the pseudogene TRBV3-2) and TRBJ1-4, with 7 bases identical to TRBD1. This CDR3 has 15 residues. CDR1 LGHDT and CDR2 YNNKEL come from the germline V gene (reference sequence). Germline trimming cut 4 bases from V and 4 bases from J; bases unmatched to any gene: 6. The CDR3 DNA is TGTGCCAGCAGCCTAAGACAGGGTAATAATGAAAAACTGTTTTTT. Translation gives CASSLRQGNNEKLFF.

The rearrangement uses TRBV21-1 and TRBJ2-7; TRBD2, the table's D call, lacks a check against the DNA. TRBV21-1 counts as a pseudogene. The CDR3 is made up of 15 amino acids. Written as DNA, the CDR3 is TGTGCCAGCAGCAAAGAGCCTTTCCCCCCCTACGAGCAGTACTTC. Amino acid sequence: CASSKEPFPPYEQYF.

The J gene is TRBJ1-6, the V gene TRBV7-9; tentative D call: TRBD1 (5 bases). In germline, CDR1 is SEHNR, CDR2 FQNEAQ (reference sequence). Trimming shortened V by 5 bases and J by 5 bases, and 13 bases separated the two germline ends. CDR3 length equals 15 residues. This CDR3 is CASSPEGRNNSPLHF. CDR3 sequence (DNA): TGTGCCAGCAGCCCGGAGGGGAGGAATAATTCACCCCTCCACTTT. Together with reference TRBV7-9 and TRBJ1-6, the CDR3 gives the full variable domain: DTGVSQNPRHKITKRGQNVTFRCDPISEHNRLYWYRQTLGQGPEFLTYFQNEAQLEKSRLLSDRFSAERPKGSFSTLEIQRTEQGDSAMYLCASSPEGRNNSPLHFGNGTRLTVT.

This chain uses TRBV5-1 with TRBJ2-5, with 11 bases aligning to TRBD2. The CDR3 contains 17 residues. Germline values: CDR1 SGHRS, CDR2 YFSETQ. The V and J ends lost 0 bases and 4 bases, in that order; junction bases with no gene match: 8. CDR3 loop: CASSLELAGVTGETQYF. The CDR3 DNA is TGCGCCAGCAGCTTGGAACTAGCGGGGGTAACGGGAGAGACCCAGTACTTC.

The chain couples TRBV9 to TRBJ2-3, with 8 nucleotides matching TRBD1. The CDR3 is 18 residues long. CDR1 is SGDLS, CDR2 YYNGEE, per germline. Losses at the gene ends were 3 bases for V and 4 bases for J; bases not matched to a gene: 16. The CDR3: CASSGVGMQGAVADTQYF. The CDR3 DNA reads TGTGCCAGCAGCGGGGTAGGGATGCAGGGGGCCGTGGCAGATACGCAGTATTTT.

This chain joins TRBV11-3 and TRBJ2-6; 7 positions agree with TRBD2. In germline, CDR1 is SGHNT, CDR2 YENEEA. J was trimmed by 2 bases and V by 5 bases; bases with no gene match: 3. This CDR3 contains 15 residues. The CDR3 nucleotides read TGTGCCAGCAGCCCGGGAGGTACTGGGGCCAACGTCCTGACTTTC. This sequence encodes CASSPGGTGANVLTF.

Only one count was recorded for this clone. The same CDR3 can be traced to other DNA sequences in this sample. The chain uses TRBV19 and TRBJ2-7; possible D gene TRBD2, 5 bases. Trimming took off 4 bases at V and 3 bases at J, with 16 bases between the two ends. CDR1 is LNHDA, CDR2 SQIVND, per germline (reference sequence). The CDR3 length is 15 residues. The CDR3 coding sequence is TGTGCCAGTAGTAGGGGAGCAGGCGGGCTCTACGAGCAGTACTTC. Encoded protein: CASSRGAGGLYEQYF.

The genes are TRBV9 and TRBJ2-1, with TRBD2 matching 7 bases. Germline V gene sequence: CDR1 SGDLS, CDR2 YYNGEE. V was pared by 4 bases and J by 0 bases, with 10 bases of the junction left unmatched. The CDR3 has 17 residues. The CDR3 coding sequence is TGTGCCAGCAGCCCAAGTGCGGGCGGGAGCTCCTACAATGAGCAGTTCTTC. This sequence encodes CASSPSAGGSSYNEQFF.

This chain joins TRBV9 and TRBJ2-5; 10 nucleotides match TRBD2. This CDR3 is 17 amino acids long. Looked up from germline, CDR1 is SGDLS and CDR2 is YYNGEE. The junction had 6 bases not matched to a gene; V was cut back by 0 bases and J by 1 base. CDR3 sequence (DNA): TGTGCCAGCAGCGTAGCTAGCGGGAGTAGGGGCCAAGAGACCCAGTACTTC. Protein: CASSVASGSRGQETQYF.

Of note for this clone: This same CDR3 is encoded by further DNA sequences in the sample. The genes are TRBV5-1 and TRBJ1-4; TRBD1 agrees at 10 bases. Germline V gene sequence: CDR1 SGHRS, CDR2 YFSETQ. V dropped 3 bases and J dropped 4; count of bases not matched to a gene: 3. The CDR3 extends over 15 amino acids. The CDR3 DNA follows: TGCGCCAGCAGCTCGGGGACAGGGGATAATGAAAAACTGTTTTTT. It translates to CASSSGTGDNEKLFF.

The CDR3 reads CASSPGYTEAFF. The CDR3 nucleotides are TGTGCCAGTAGTCCAGGATACACTGAAGCTTTCTTT. The chain employs TRBV19 and TRBJ1-1; unclear D gene. Per germline, CDR1 LNHDA and CDR2 SQIVND (reference sequence). The CDR3 sequence is 12 residues long. V lost 5 bases, J lost 3 bases, and 7 bases lay in between.

The chain couples TRBV4-1 to TRBJ2-3, with TRBD2 identical over 12 bases. Germline V lookup: CDR1 MGHRA, CDR2 YSYEKL. The CDR3 is 18 amino acids. J lost 2 bases, V lost 3 bases, and 9 bases had no gene match. Here the CDR3 reads CASSHPNGLAGFTDTQYF. CDR3 nucleotides: TGCGCCAGCAGCCACCCAAATGGACTAGCGGGGTTCACAGATACGCAGTATTTT.

This clone was observed once. The genes are TRBV19 and TRBJ1-4, with D perhaps matching TRBD1 (6 bases). Trimming shortened V by 6 bases and J by 4 bases, and 9 bases separated the two germline ends. The CDR3 is made up of 13 amino acids. CDR1 is LNHDA and CDR2 is SQIVND in the germline V gene (reference sequence). This CDR3 is CASSKQGNEKLFF. The DNA of the CDR3 is TGTGCCAGTAGCAAACAGGGTAATGAAAAACTGTTTTTT.

The chain has TRBV19 and TRBJ2-7; tentative D call: TRBD1 (6 bases). V lost 3 bases and J lost 7, with 10 bases in between. CDR1 LNHDA and CDR2 SQIVND come from the germline V gene (reference sequence). This CDR3 is 12 amino acids long. The CDR3 region is CASSILGTEQYF. The CDR3 nucleotides read TGTGCCAGTAGTATTTTGGGGACAGAGCAGTACTTC.

J is TRBJ2-4 and V is TRBV5-1; 10 bases fit TRBD2. The V gene end was trimmed by 7 bases and the J gene end by 0 bases; junction bases not matched to a gene: 7. The CDR3 runs to 16 residues. Germline V gene lookup returns CDR1 SGHRS and CDR2 YFSETQ. The CDR3 reads CASSGSGGGAKNIQYF. CDR3 in DNA: TGCGCCAGCTCCGGGAGCGGGGGGGGAGCCAAAAACATTCAGTACTTC.

V is TRBV5-1 and J is TRBJ2-3; 9 bases fit TRBD1. Germline CDR1 SGHRS, CDR2 YFSETQ. V trimming: 4 bases; J trimming: 0 bases; junction bases outside the gene matches: 3. The CDR3 has 15 amino acids. The CDR3 DNA sequence: TGCGCCAGCAGCGGAGGGACAGGGAGCACAGATACGCAGTATTTT. Its protein is CASSGGTGSTDTQYF.

The rearrangement joins TRBV4-1 to TRBJ1-1; D unclear. The length of the CDR3 is 13 residues. Trimming left V 4 bases short and J 2 bases short, with 8 bases between. Germline CDR1 reads MGHRA; CDR2 reads YSYEKL. CDR3 nucleotide sequence: TGCGCCAGCAGCCCACAGTTTAACACTGAAGCTTTCTTT. Protein: CASSPQFNTEAFF.

The chain joins TRBV11-2 to TRBJ1-6; TRBD1 might be the D (6 bases). The CDR3 has 16 residues. Germline V CDR1 and CDR2: SGHAT, FQNNGV. Trimming removed 4 bases from V and 0 bases from J, with 10 bases in between. The CDR3: CASSWTASSYNSPLHF. In DNA, the CDR3 is TGTGCCAGCAGCTGGACAGCCAGCTCCTATAATTCACCCCTCCACTTT.

This chain links TRBV13 with TRBJ2-7; 9 bases line up with TRBD1. Germline V CDR1 and CDR2: PRHDT, FYEKMQ (reference sequence). This CDR3 spans 16 amino acids. The V and J ends lost 2 bases and 1 base, in that order; junction bases with no gene match: 6. CDR3 DNA: TGTGCCAGCAGCTTAAAGACAGGGGGATTATCCTACGAGCAGTACTTC. It is translated as CASSLKTGGLSYEQYF.

The V call is TRBV30, the J call TRBJ1-1; unclear D gene. This CDR3 is built from 14 residues. With 0 bases removed from V and 0 bases from J, the gap between germline ends came to 8 bases. CDR1 is GTSNPN, CDR2 SVGIG, per germline (reference sequence). The chain's CDR3 is CAWSVSGVNTEAFF. CDR3 DNA sequence: TGTGCCTGGAGTGTGTCGGGAGTGAACACTGAAGCTTTCTTT.

The V and J genes are TRBV29-1 and TRBJ1-1; perhaps TRBD1 as D (5 bases). With 3 bases removed from V and 1 base from J, the gap between germline ends came to 6 bases. Germline loops: CDR1 SQVTM, CDR2 ANQGSEA. This CDR3 contains 12 residues. The CDR3 region is CSVDGGNTEAFF. CDR3 nucleotide sequence: TGCAGCGTTGACGGGGGGAACACTGAAGCTTTCTTT.

The J gene is TRBJ1-5, the V gene TRBV6-1; D possibly corresponds to TRBD1 (5 bases). Trimming removed 0 bases at V and 7 bases at J, with 10 bases between. The CDR3 extends over 14 amino acids. Germline CDR1 and CDR2: MNHNS and SASEGT. CDR3 amino acids: CASSEAREGQPQHF. CDR3 coding DNA: TGTGCCAGCAGTGAAGCGAGGGAGGGGCAGCCCCAGCATTTT.

The genes are TRBV19 and TRBJ2-6, with TRBD1 identical over 8 bases. The trim removed 5 bases at V and 0 bases at J, leaving 18 bases unmatched. CDR1 and CDR2 from the germline V gene are LNHDA and SQIVND (reference sequence). This CDR3 is built from 21 residues. In DNA, the CDR3 is TGTGCCAGTAGTTATTTTAAGGGGCAGGGGGCCCGTTCCTCTGGGGCCAACGTCCTGACTTTC. Its translation is CASSYFKGQGARSSGANVLTF.

The chain has TRBV11-3 and TRBJ2-1, with 13 nucleotides matching TRBD2. Germline CDR1 and CDR2: SGHNT and YENEEA. V lost 5 bases, J lost 9 bases, and 7 bases stayed unmatched. This CDR3 has 15 residues. For the CDR3, the DNA is TGTGCCAGCAGCCGTACTAGCGGGGGGGCCGGTGAGCAGTTCTTC. Residues: CASSRTSGGAGEQFF.